This record looks at one T cell receptor beta chain sequence and its context. Its target is unknown. Germline CDR1 MDHEN, CDR2 SYDVKM. V shed 6 bases and J 2 bases; nucleotides not matched to a gene: 5. CDR3 size: 14 residues. The sample is drawn from a study of cytomegalovirus exposure and HLA in healthy donors. Findings of the study overall: Across HLA loci, a later analysis found differing TCR association rates, with DRB1 most and HLA-C fewest. Relative to equally common others, HLA-associated TCR beta chains showed greater clonal expansion in a later analysis.

The PCR ran on 60 Vbeta and 13 Jbeta primers. Original processing notes: As a later analysis found, there were 70 million to 80 million unique TCR beta chains, of which roughly 11 million were shared. Repertoires were generated with immunoSEQ multiplex PCR, while TCRdb's copy carries only in-frame clones and drops some. V, J and clone size are those of that table, while D and trimming were read from the DNA. This table holds 150,000 to 200,000 clones, around 75% found once. Sequencing was done on a sample of PBMCs. V usage is TRBV28 and J usage is TRBJ1-2; the match to TRBD1 covers 8 bases. This TCR derives from a woman aged 25-40 years in good health and CMV-seronegative. CDR3 in amino acids: CASRPGGSNYGYTF. CDR3 sequence (DNA): TGTGCCAGCAGGCCAGGGGGCTCCAACTATGGCTACACCTTC.